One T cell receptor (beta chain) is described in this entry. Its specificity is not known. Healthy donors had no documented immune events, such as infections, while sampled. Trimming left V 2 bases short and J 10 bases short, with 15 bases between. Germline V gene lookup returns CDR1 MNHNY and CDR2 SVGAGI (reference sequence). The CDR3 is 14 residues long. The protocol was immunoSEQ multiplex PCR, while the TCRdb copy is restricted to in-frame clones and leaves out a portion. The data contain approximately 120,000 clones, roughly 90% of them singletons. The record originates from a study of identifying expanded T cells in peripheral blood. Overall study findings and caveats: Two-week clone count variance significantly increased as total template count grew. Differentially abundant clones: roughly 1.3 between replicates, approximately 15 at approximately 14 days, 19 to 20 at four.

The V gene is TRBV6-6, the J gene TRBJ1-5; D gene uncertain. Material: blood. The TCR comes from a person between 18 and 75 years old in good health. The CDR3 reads CASSYTQPGDPQHF. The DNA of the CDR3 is TGTGCCAGCAGTTACACACAGCCTGGAGATCCCCAGCATTTT.